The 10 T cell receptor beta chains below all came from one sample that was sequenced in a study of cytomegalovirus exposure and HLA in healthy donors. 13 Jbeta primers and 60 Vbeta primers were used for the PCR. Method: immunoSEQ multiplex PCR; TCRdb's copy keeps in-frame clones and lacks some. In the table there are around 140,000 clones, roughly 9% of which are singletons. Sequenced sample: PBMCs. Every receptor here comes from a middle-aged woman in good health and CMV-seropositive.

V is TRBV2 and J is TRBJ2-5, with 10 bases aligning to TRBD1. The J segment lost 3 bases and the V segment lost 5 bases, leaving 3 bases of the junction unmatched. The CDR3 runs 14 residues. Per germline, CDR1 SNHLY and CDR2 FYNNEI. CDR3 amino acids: CASSTGTGEETQYF. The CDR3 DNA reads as TGTGCCAGCAGTACAGGGACAGGGGAAGAGACCCAGTACTTC.

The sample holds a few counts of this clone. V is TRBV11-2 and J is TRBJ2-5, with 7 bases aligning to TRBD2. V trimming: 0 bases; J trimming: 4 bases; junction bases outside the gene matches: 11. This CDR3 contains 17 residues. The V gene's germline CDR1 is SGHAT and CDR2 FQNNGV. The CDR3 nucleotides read TGTGCCAGCAGCTTAGAGGTCGCGGGGGAGAGAGGAGAGACCCAGTACTTC. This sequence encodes CASSLEVAGERGETQYF. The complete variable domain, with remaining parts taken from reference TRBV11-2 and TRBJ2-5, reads EAGVAQSPRYKIIEKRQSVAFWCNPISGHATLYWYQQILGQGPKLLIQFQNNGVVDDSQLPKDRFSAERLKGVDSTLKIQPAKLEDSAVYLCASSLEVAGERGETQYFGPGTRLLVL.

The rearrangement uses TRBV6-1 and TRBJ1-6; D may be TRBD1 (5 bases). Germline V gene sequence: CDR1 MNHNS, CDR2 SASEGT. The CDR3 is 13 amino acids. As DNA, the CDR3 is TGTGCGGCAGGGTTCTCCTATAATTCACCCCTCCACTTT. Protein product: CAAGFSYNSPLHF.

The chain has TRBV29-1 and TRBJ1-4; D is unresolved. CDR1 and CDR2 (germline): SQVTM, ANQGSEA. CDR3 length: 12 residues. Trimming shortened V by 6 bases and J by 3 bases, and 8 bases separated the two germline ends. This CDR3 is CSVSESNEKLFF. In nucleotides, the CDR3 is TGCAGCGTCTCGGAGTCTAATGAAAAACTGTTTTTT.

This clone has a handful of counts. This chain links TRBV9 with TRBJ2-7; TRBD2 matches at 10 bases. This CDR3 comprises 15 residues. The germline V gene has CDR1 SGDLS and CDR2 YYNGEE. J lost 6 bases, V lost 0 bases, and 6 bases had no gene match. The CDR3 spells CASSVAGVAGGEQYF. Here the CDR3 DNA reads TGTGCCAGCAGCGTAGCGGGGGTAGCGGGAGGCGAGCAGTACTTC.

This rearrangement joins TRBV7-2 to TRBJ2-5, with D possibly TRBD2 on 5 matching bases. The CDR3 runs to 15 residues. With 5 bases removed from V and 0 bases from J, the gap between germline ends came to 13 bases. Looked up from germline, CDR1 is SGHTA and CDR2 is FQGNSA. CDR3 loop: CASSLELVYQETQYF. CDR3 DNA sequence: TGTGCCAGCAGCCTAGAACTAGTGTACCAAGAGACCCAGTACTTC.

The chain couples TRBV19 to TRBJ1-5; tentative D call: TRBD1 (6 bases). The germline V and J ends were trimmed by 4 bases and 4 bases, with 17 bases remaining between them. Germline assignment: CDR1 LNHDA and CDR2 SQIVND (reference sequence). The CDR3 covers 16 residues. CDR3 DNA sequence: TGTGCCAGTAGTAGCCGGGACAAGGGAAGAAATCAGCCCCAGCATTTT. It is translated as CASSSRDKGRNQPQHF.

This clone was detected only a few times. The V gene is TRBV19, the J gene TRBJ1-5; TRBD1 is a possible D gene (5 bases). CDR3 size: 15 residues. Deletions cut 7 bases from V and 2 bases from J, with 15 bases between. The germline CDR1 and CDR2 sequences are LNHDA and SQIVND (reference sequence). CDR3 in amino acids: CASTAGRGGNQPQHF. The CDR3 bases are TGTGCCAGTACCGCCGGAAGGGGCGGCAATCAGCCCCAGCATTTT.

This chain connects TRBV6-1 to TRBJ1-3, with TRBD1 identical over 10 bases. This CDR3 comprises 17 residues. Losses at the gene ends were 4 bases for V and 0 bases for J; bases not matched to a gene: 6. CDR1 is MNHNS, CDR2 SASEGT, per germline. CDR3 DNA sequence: TGTGCCAGCAGTGGATTGACAGGGGGCCGCTCTGGAAACACCATATATTTT. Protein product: CASSGLTGGRSGNTIYF.

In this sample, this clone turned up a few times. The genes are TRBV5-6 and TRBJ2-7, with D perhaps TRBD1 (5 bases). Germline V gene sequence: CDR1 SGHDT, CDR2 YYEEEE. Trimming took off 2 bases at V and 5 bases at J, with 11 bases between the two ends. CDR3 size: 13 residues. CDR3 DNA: TGTGCCAGCAGCTTAACAGGTGGCCACGAGCAGTACTTC. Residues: CASSLTGGHEQYF. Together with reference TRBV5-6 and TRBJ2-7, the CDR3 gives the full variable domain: DAGVTQSPTHLIKTRGQQVTLRCSPKSGHDTVSWYQQALGQGPQFIFQYYEEEERQRGNFPDRFSGHQFPNYSSELNVNALLLGDSALYLCASSLTGGHEQYFGPGTRLTVT.